These T cell receptor beta chains were read from a single sample in a study of cytomegalovirus exposure and HLA in healthy donors. Generated by immunoSEQ multiplex PCR, the TCRdb table keeps only in-frame clones and is missing some. The sample carries more than 55,000 clones, roughly 80% recorded once. Sequences were obtained from PBMCs. These receptor sequences come from a human donor in good health. CDR3s include the opening cysteine and the closing phenylalanine or tryptophan. The order of the fields is clone size, V gene, D gene, J gene, CDR3 protein, CDR3 DNA. A D gene is named only where the DNA matches it firmly. Not every row has a clone size; where given, it reads once, few, many or a size class.

-,TRBV9,TRBD1,TRBJ1-2,CASSVEGQGNYGYTF,TGTGCCAGCAGCGTAGAGGGACAGGGGAACTATGGCTACACCTTC
-,TRBV5-1,TRBD1,TRBJ1-1,CASSLWGQAEAFF,TGCGCCAGCAGCTTGTGGGGACAGGCGGAAGCTTTCTTT
-,TRBV6-1,-,TRBJ1-5,CASSEDGGATRPQHF,TGTGCCAGCAGTGAAGATGGGGGGGCCACCAGGCCCCAGCATTTT
-,TRBV5-6,TRBD2,TRBJ2-5,CASSSASGGAETQYF,TGTGCCAGCAGCTCGGCTAGCGGGGGGGCGGAGACCCAGTACTTC
-,TRBV30,TRBD1,TRBJ1-3,CAWSTGAGGNTIYF,TGTGCCTGGAGTACAGGGGCGGGAGGAAACACCATATATTTT
-,TRBV10-3,-,TRBJ1-2,CAISPGGDGGYTF,TGTGCCATCAGCCCCGGGGGGGATGGAGGCTACACCTTC
-,TRBV10-3,-,TRBJ1-1,CAISDRAPEAFF,TGTGCCATCAGTGACAGGGCCCCTGAAGCTTTCTTT
-,TRBV5-1,TRBD2,TRBJ2-3,CASSLRSGAITDTQYF,TGCGCCAGCAGCTTAAGGAGCGGGGCCATCACAGATACGCAGTATTTT
-,TRBV6-5,-,TRBJ2-5,CASSINGGGETQYF,TGTGCCAGCAGTATTAACGGGGGTGGAGAGACCCAGTACTTC
few,TRBV6-6,-,TRBJ2-1,CASWLRQTSSYNEQFF,TGTGCCAGCTGGCTGAGACAGACGAGCTCCTACAATGAGCAGTTCTTC
-,TRBV7-2,-,TRBJ2-7,CASSERTRFHEQYF,TGTGCCAGCAGCGAACGCACTAGATTCCACGAGCAGTACTTC
-,TRBV5-1,TRBD1,TRBJ2-7,CASSLGDREAYEQYF,TGCGCCAGCAGCCTGGGGGACAGGGAAGCCTACGAGCAGTACTTC
-,TRBV30,-,TRBJ2-3,CAWTRGDTDTQYF,TGTGCCTGGACCAGGGGAGACACAGATACGCAGTATTTT
-,TRBV15,-,TRBJ2-1,CATARSSSYNEQFF,TGTGCCACAGCCAGGTCAAGCTCCTACAATGAGCAGTTCTTC
-,TRBV5-6,-,TRBJ2-5,CASSSGVSSQETQYF,TGTGCCAGCAGCTCAGGGGTCAGTTCCCAAGAGACCCAGTACTTC
-,TRBV4-1,TRBD1,TRBJ2-7,CASSQVGTGPYEQYF,TGCGCCAGCAGCCAAGTGGGGACAGGGCCCTACGAGCAGTACTTC
-,TRBV4-2,-,TRBJ2-5,CASSQGSQETQYF,TGTGCCAGCAGCCAAGGCAGCCAAGAGACCCAGTACTTC
-,TRBV5-6,-,TRBJ2-7,CASSLETGTYEQYF,TGTGCCAGCAGCCTAGAGACGGGAACCTACGAGCAGTACTTC
-,TRBV11-2,-,TRBJ1-1,CASSLEHNTEAFF,TGTGCCAGCAGCTTAGAACACAACACTGAAGCTTTCTTT
-,TRBV28,-,TRBJ2-5,CASSLKPSQETQYF,TGTGCCAGCAGTCTCAAGCCTTCCCAAGAGACCCAGTACTTC
once,TRBV10-1,-,TRBJ1-1,CASSESPTHVEAFF,TGCGCCAGCAGTGAGTCCCCTACCCATGTCGAAGCTTTCTTT
-,TRBV7-6,-,TRBJ2-5,CASSLPQTEQYF,TGTGCCAGCAGCTTACCCCAGACAGAGCAGTACTTC
-,TRBV30,-,TRBJ2-7,CAWSVSRNEQYF,TGTGCCTGGAGTGTTAGCCGTAACGAGCAGTACTTC
-,TRBV5-6,TRBD1,TRBJ1-1,CASSYGTGGLEAFF,TGTGCCAGCAGCTACGGGACAGGGGGCTTGGAAGCTTTCTTT
-,TRBV9,-,TRBJ2-2,CASSVTRGLSNTGELFF,TGTGCCAGCAGCGTTACCCGAGGGCTATCTAACACCGGGGAGCTGTTTTTT
-,TRBV23-1,-,TRBJ2-2,CASSHQNTGELFF,TGCGCCAGCAGTCACCAGAACACCGGGGAGCTGTTTTTT
-,TRBV7-2,-,TRBJ2-7,CASSRRGRDEQYF,TGTGCCAGCAGCAGAAGGGGTAGGGACGAGCAGTACTTC
-,TRBV30,-,TRBJ2-1,CAWSDQLEMEQFF,TGTGCCTGGAGTGACCAACTGGAGATGGAGCAGTTCTTC
-,TRBV28,TRBD1,TRBJ2-7,CASSQVGGGYEQYF,TGTGCCAGCAGTCAGGTAGGGGGCGGTTACGAGCAGTACTTC
-,TRBV11-3,TRBD1,TRBJ2-7,CASSPTGGEQYF,TGTGCCAGCAGCCCTACAGGGGGCGAGCAGTACTTC
once,TRBV29-1,TRBD1,TRBJ2-5,CSAGSDRDRETQYF,TGCAGCGCAGGTTCGGACAGGGATCGAGAGACCCAGTACTTC
-,TRBV4-2,-,TRBJ2-5,CASSQRGETQYF,TGTGCCAGCAGCCAAAGGGGGGAGACCCAGTACTTC
-,TRBV7-3,TRBD2,TRBJ2-7,CASSLGASGNYEQYF,TGTGCCAGCAGCTTAGGAGCTAGCGGGAACTACGAGCAGTACTTC
-,TRBV5-1,-,TRBJ2-1,CASSPTSYNEQFF,TGCGCCAGCAGCCCAACATCCTACAATGAGCAGTTCTTC
-,TRBV29-1,TRBD2,TRBJ2-1,CSVEPSGSYNEQFF,TGCAGCGTTGAACCTAGCGGGTCGTACAATGAGCAGTTCTTC
-,TRBV5-8,TRBD1,TRBJ2-7,CASSSRDRGPEQYF,TGTGCCAGCAGCTCCCGGGACAGGGGGCCCGAGCAGTACTTC
-,TRBV7-7,-,TRBJ2-3,CASSLGQLDTQYF,TGTGCTAGCAGCTTAGGCCAGTTAGATACGCAGTATTTT
-,TRBV30,-,TRBJ1-5,CAWSGGDQPQHF,TGTGCCTGGAGCGGCGGGGATCAGCCCCAGCATTTT
-,TRBV7-9,TRBD2,TRBJ2-1,CASSFDLAGGARQFF,TGTGCCAGCAGCTTCGATTTGGCGGGGGGGGCGCGGCAGTTCTTC
-,TRBV7-2,-,TRBJ2-5,CASSFAGANQETQYF,TGTGCCAGCAGCTTCGCGGGGGCGAACCAAGAGACCCAGTACTTC
once,TRBV5-1,TRBD2,TRBJ2-3,CASSGPPGTSGGTDTQYF,TGCGCCAGCAGCGGACCTCCCGGGACTAGCGGGGGCACAGATACGCAGTATTTT